This entry lists 32 T cell receptor beta chains sequenced from one sample in a study of blood T cell repertoires in COVID-19. Using immunoSEQ multiplex PCR, the repertoire was profiled, and TCRdb retains in-frame clones only, with some absent. Of around 250,000 clones in the sample, around 84% were seen once. Material for sequencing was peripheral blood. These receptor sequences come from a middle-aged woman who had recovered from COVID-19.

The rearrangement links TRBV24-1 to TRBJ2-1, with 9 bases that match TRBD1. Germline V gene data show CDR1 as KGHDR and CDR2 as SFDVKD. V shed 7 bases, J shed 6 bases, and the junction held 15 bases outside the gene matches. The length of the CDR3 is 17 residues. The CDR3 DNA follows: TGTGCCACCAGCGGAAGACAGGGGGGTGAGGTGGGCAATGAGCAGTTCTTC. Amino acids: CATSGRQGGEVGNEQFF.

The rearrangement links TRBV7-9 to TRBJ2-1; no clear D. This CDR3 region has 14 residues. Germline V gives CDR1 SEHNR, CDR2 FQNEAQ (reference sequence). Trimming shortened V by 3 bases and J by 8 bases, and 14 bases separated the two germline ends. Here the CDR3 reads CASSFIPGLDEQFF. CDR3 DNA sequence: TGTGCCAGCAGCTTCATCCCAGGCTTAGATGAGCAGTTCTTC. The full variable domain, with the rest looked up from reference TRBV7-9 and TRBJ2-1, is DTGVSQNPRHKITKRGQNVTFRCDPISEHNRLYWYRQTLGQGPEFLTYFQNEAQLEKSRLLSDRFSAERPKGSFSTLEIQRTEQGDSAMYLCASSFIPGLDEQFFGPGTRLTVL.

This clone has just a few counts. The chain links TRBV11-3 to TRBJ2-7, with TRBD2 matching 8 bases. The length of the CDR3 is 14 residues. Trimming at V came to 5 bases and at J to 3 bases, leaving 6 bases not matched to a gene. Germline loops: CDR1 SGHNT, CDR2 YENEEA. In DNA, the CDR3 is TGTGCCAGCAGCGCCCCGACTAGCGACTACGAGCAGTACTTC. This gives the protein CASSAPTSDYEQYF.

The rearrangement uses TRBV15 and TRBJ2-5; 9 positions agree with TRBD2. CDR1 and CDR2 from the germline V gene are LNHNV and YYDKDF (reference sequence). This CDR3 comprises 15 residues. The V and J ends lost 5 bases and 2 bases, in that order; junction bases with no gene match: 6. As DNA, the CDR3 is TGTGCCACCAGCCTCCCTAGCGGGGCTCAAGAGACCCAGTACTTC. Translated, it gives CATSLPSGAQETQYF.

The rearrangement links TRBV9 to TRBJ2-7, with D possibly TRBD2 on 7 matching bases. The CDR3 contains 16 residues. V was trimmed by 4 bases and J by 3 bases, leaving 20 bases between them. Per germline, CDR1 SGDLS and CDR2 YYNGEE. CDR3 amino acids: CASSRQGGASIYEQYF. In nucleotides, the CDR3 is TGTGCCAGCAGCCGCCAAGGGGGGGCTAGCATCTACGAGCAGTACTTC.

V usage is TRBV9 and J usage is TRBJ2-7; 9 bases line up with TRBD1. Germline lookup yields CDR1 SGDLS and CDR2 YYNGEE. J was trimmed by 6 bases and V by 0 bases; bases with no gene match: 7. The CDR3 has 15 amino acids. The CDR3 DNA reads TGTGCCAGCAGCGTAGGTGGAGGACAGGGGTTCGAGCAGTACTTC. Amino acid sequence: CASSVGGGQGFEQYF.

The chain's CDR3 is CASSQSQGNTGELFF. The CDR3 nucleotides are TGCGCCAGCAGCCAATCACAGGGAAACACCGGGGAGCTGTTTTTT. This chain uses TRBV4-1 with TRBJ2-2, with D maybe TRBD1 (6 bases). The V end lost 2 bases, the J end lost 2 bases, and 9 bases lay between the germline ends. CDR3 length: 15 amino acids. Per the germline V gene, CDR1 is MGHRA and CDR2 is YSYEKL.

This clone was recorded a few times. V and J are TRBV7-3 and TRBJ1-1; D not resolved. This CDR3 spans 13 amino acids. Germline V gene data show CDR1 as SGHTA and CDR2 as FQGTGA. Deletions cut 1 base from V and 5 bases from J, with 8 bases between. The CDR3 DNA reads as TGTGCCAGCAGCTTAAATATTCGGACTGAAGCTTTCTTT. Its protein is CASSLNIRTEAFF.

The chain is built from TRBV28 and TRBJ2-7; 8 nucleotides match TRBD1. CDR1 MDHEN and CDR2 SYDVKM come from the germline V gene. The V segment lost 2 bases and the J segment 4 bases; nucleotides outside the gene matches: 13. This CDR3 has 17 amino acids. CDR3 nucleotide sequence: TGTGCCAGCAGTTTACACCCTGGACAGGGAGGAGGTTACGAGCAGTACTTC. Translating gives CASSLHPGQGGGYEQYF.

The chain carries TRBV7-9 and TRBJ1-1; 8 nucleotides line up with TRBD1. This CDR3 contains 13 residues. Germline V CDR1 and CDR2: SEHNR, FQNEAQ (reference sequence). The V gene end was trimmed by 5 bases and the J gene end by 5 bases; junction bases not matched to a gene: 4. CDR3 sequence reads: CASSAQGGTEAFF. DNA for the CDR3: TGTGCCAGCAGCGCACAGGGGGGGACTGAAGCTTTCTTT.

The rearrangement uses TRBV19 and TRBJ1-6, with TRBD1 matching over 8 bases. The trim removed 6 bases at V and 3 bases at J, leaving 13 bases unmatched. The length of the CDR3 is 18 residues. Germline V gene sequence: CDR1 LNHDA, CDR2 SQIVND (reference sequence). The CDR3 spells CASRARGPRVDYNSPLHF. CDR3 DNA: TGTGCCAGTAGGGCCAGGGGGCCGAGAGTTGACTATAATTCACCCCTCCACTTT.

DNA of the CDR3: TGTGCCAGCCGCAACGGGGGGACCACGAACACCGGGGAGCTGTTTTTT. Translating gives CASRNGGTTNTGELFF. The J gene is TRBJ2-2, the V gene TRBV27, with TRBD2 matching 7 bases. Per germline, CDR1 MNHEY and CDR2 SMNVEV (reference sequence). The CDR3 loop spans 16 amino acids. Losses at the gene ends were 8 bases for V and 0 bases for J; bases not matched to a gene: 9.

This sequence joins TRBV7-2 and TRBJ2-1; TRBD2 matches at 8 bases. Germline V gene sequence: CDR1 SGHTA, CDR2 FQGNSA. The V gene end was trimmed by 1 base and the J gene end by 7 bases; junction bases not matched to a gene: 9. The CDR3 has 16 amino acids. The CDR3 DNA reads as TGTGCCAGCAGCTTAGGGGGCGGGACTAGTTGGAATGAGCAGTTCTTC. It codes for CASSLGGGTSWNEQFF.

V is TRBV29-1 and J is TRBJ2-1, with 14 bases matching TRBD2. Germline CDR1 SQVTM, CDR2 ANQGSEA. V trimming: 5 bases; J trimming: 2 bases; junction bases outside the gene matches: 8. The CDR3 totals 17 residues. This chain's CDR3 is CSVRLAGGRNAYNEQFF. In nucleotides, the CDR3 is TGCAGCGTTAGACTAGCGGGGGGGAGGAACGCCTACAATGAGCAGTTCTTC.

This chain links TRBV2 with TRBJ1-5; D is undetermined. V gave up 2 bases and J gave up 5 bases, with 13 bases separating them. The CDR3 is 15 amino acids. CDR1 is SNHLY, CDR2 FYNNEI, per germline. The DNA of the CDR3 is TGTGCCAGCAGTGAATTTGGCAGTACGTATCAGCCCCAGCATTTT. Translation gives CASSEFGSTYQPQHF.

This clone was observed once. Here the CDR3 reads CASSRGGAIHGYTF. CDR3 in DNA: TGTGCCAGCAGCCGGGGGGGGGCGATCCATGGCTACACCTTC. The V gene is TRBV6-5, the J gene TRBJ1-2; D might be TRBD1 (6 bases). Deletions cut 6 bases from V and 6 bases from J, with 17 bases between. Germline CDR1 and CDR2: MNHEY and SVGAGI. The CDR3 runs 14 residues.

The chain combines TRBV6-1 with TRBJ2-7; 7 positions match TRBD1. The CDR3 contains 16 residues. V was clipped by 0 bases and J by 0 bases; unmatched bases: 5. Germline V gene data show CDR1 as MNHNS and CDR2 as SASEGT. In DNA, the CDR3 is TGTGCCAGCAGTGAAGCTGGCAGGGGGAGCTCCTACGAGCAGTACTTC. This encodes CASSEAGRGSSYEQYF.

The chain carries TRBV10-3 and TRBJ1-1, with a weak D call TRBD1 (6 bases). The CDR3 spans 16 residues. The germline CDR1 and CDR2 sequences are ENHRY and SYGVKD. The V end was cut by 10 bases, the J end by 4 bases, with 25 bases between. CDR3 DNA: TGTGCCACCGGTAGGGCAGGGACACGGCTGGGCACTGAAGCTTTCTTT. This translates into CATGRAGTRLGTEAFF.

J is TRBJ1-2 and V is TRBV7-9, with D perhaps TRBD1 (5 bases). V lost 1 base, J lost 6 bases, and 15 bases lay in between. The CDR3 consists of 15 residues. Germline V gene lookup returns CDR1 SEHNR and CDR2 FQNEAQ (reference sequence). The CDR3 reads CASSLDSTVGNGYTF. In DNA form, the CDR3 reads TGTGCCAGCAGCTTAGACTCGACAGTTGGAAATGGCTACACCTTC. Full variable domain (missing parts from reference TRBV7-9 and TRBJ1-2): DTGVSQNPRHKITKRGQNVTFRCDPISEHNRLYWYRQTLGQGPEFLTYFQNEAQLEKSRLLSDRFSAERPKGSFSTLEIQRTEQGDSAMYLCASSLDSTVGNGYTFGSGTRLTVV.

This clone has only a few counts. The CDR3 sequence is CAWRTLAGLSTDTQYF. The CDR3 region has the DNA TGTGCCTGGAGGACTCTAGCGGGGTTATCCACAGATACGCAGTATTTT. The chain employs TRBV30 and TRBJ2-3; 9 bases are shared with TRBD2. Germline V gene data show CDR1 as GTSNPN and CDR2 as SVGIG (reference sequence). The CDR3 spans 16 residues. V was pared by 3 bases and J by 2 bases, with 9 bases of the junction left unmatched.

The CDR3, as DNA: TGTGCCAGCAGCTTGGATCGTGGGGGGAATAGCAATCAGCCCCAGCATTTT. Translating it yields CASSLDRGGNSNQPQHF. The chain uses TRBV5-8 and TRBJ1-5; D possibly corresponds to TRBD1 (5 bases). V lost 0 bases to trimming and J lost 0 bases, with 13 bases between them. The CDR3 loop spans 17 amino acids. Germline CDR1 is SGHTS and CDR2 is YDEGEE.

This chain's CDR3 is CASSQDSRTSGGTDTQYF. CDR3 sequence (DNA): TGTGCCAGCAGCCAAGATTCCCGGACTAGCGGGGGGACAGATACGCAGTATTTT. This chain links TRBV3-1 (or the pseudogene TRBV3-2) with TRBJ2-3; 14 positions agree with TRBD2. Looked up from germline, CDR1 is LGHDT and CDR2 is YNNKEL (reference sequence). Losses at the gene ends were 0 bases for V and 3 bases for J; bases not matched to a gene: 5. The CDR3 covers 18 residues.

The rearrangement uses TRBV3-1 (or the pseudogene TRBV3-2) and TRBJ2-5, with 8 bases aligning to TRBD2. After removal of 5 bases from V and 1 base from J, the junction contained 9 bases not matched to a gene. CDR1 and CDR2 from the germline V gene are LGHDT and YNNKEL (reference sequence). This CDR3 is built from 16 residues. CDR3 protein: CASSSGGRGAQETQYF. The CDR3 coding sequence is TGTGCCAGCAGCTCCGGCGGGCGGGGGGCCCAAGAGACCCAGTACTTC.

The chain couples TRBV28 to TRBJ2-1, with D uncertain. Germline lookup yields CDR1 MDHEN and CDR2 SYDVKM. The CDR3 totals 13 residues. Trimming removed 2 bases at V and 12 bases at J, with 14 bases between. The CDR3 nucleotides read TGTGCCAGCAGTTTACCCCGCACCGCCAGGCAGTTCTTC. The encoded protein is CASSLPRTARQFF.

This chain joins TRBV18 and TRBJ2-5, with a possible D match to TRBD2 (5 bases). Trimming cost V 3 bases and J 5 bases, with 19 bases left between them. The CDR3 extends over 16 amino acids. In germline, CDR1 is KGHSH, CDR2 LQKENI. Here the CDR3 reads CASSPRTGTRGETQYF. CDR3 nucleotide sequence: TGTGCCAGCTCACCTCGGACGGGAACCCGAGGGGAGACCCAGTACTTC.

The genes are TRBV20-1 and TRBJ2-3; no firm D call. The germline gives CDR1 DFQATT, CDR2 SNEGSKA (reference sequence). Deletions cut 2 bases from V and 6 bases from J, with 3 bases between. The CDR3 totals 10 residues. The CDR3 is CSARTDTQYF. Here the CDR3 DNA reads TGCAGTGCTAGAACTGATACGCAGTATTTT.

This chain uses TRBV5-1 with TRBJ1-2; TRBD1 matches at 8 bases. From germline, CDR1 is SGHRS and CDR2 YFSETQ. There are 13 residues in the CDR3. Germline trimming cut 4 bases from V and 10 bases from J; bases unmatched to any gene: 9. Written as DNA, the CDR3 is TGCGCCAGCAGCGCCCCGGGACAGGTTTACTACACCTTC. This translates into CASSAPGQVYYTF.

J is TRBJ1-1 and V is TRBV20-1; 9 bases are shared with TRBD1. From germline, CDR1 is DFQATT and CDR2 SNEGSKA (reference sequence). V dropped 3 bases and J dropped 11; count of bases not matched to a gene: 10. The CDR3 is made up of 13 amino acids. CDR3 region: CSASKGTGSWAFF. CDR3 sequence (DNA): TGCAGTGCTAGTAAGGGGACAGGGTCTTGGGCTTTCTTT.

The gene calls are TRBV28 and TRBJ1-2; D perhaps matches TRBD1 (6 bases). Trimming removed 4 bases from V and 0 bases from J, with 15 bases in between. CDR1 and CDR2 (germline): MDHEN, SYDVKM. The CDR3 covers 16 residues. The DNA of the CDR3 is TGTGCCAGCAGTTCCCCCCGACAGGACTCTAACTATGGCTACACCTTC. It codes for CASSSPRQDSNYGYTF.

V and J are TRBV9 and TRBJ2-1; 7 positions match TRBD2. Germline CDR1 reads SGDLS; CDR2 reads YYNGEE. The J segment lost 10 bases and the V segment lost 4 bases, leaving 8 bases of the junction unmatched. This CDR3 comprises 13 residues. The CDR3 region is CASSRDGGEEQFF. Written as DNA, the CDR3 is TGTGCCAGCAGCCGTGATGGGGGGGAAGAGCAGTTCTTC. Full variable domain (outside the CDR3, taken from reference TRBV9 and TRBJ2-1): DSGVTQTPKHLITATGQRVTLRCSPRSGDLSVYWYQQSLDQGLQFLIQYYNGEERAKGNILERFSAQQFPDLHSELNLSSLELGDSALYFCASSRDGGEEQFFGPGTRLTVL.

This rearrangement joins TRBV7-6 to TRBJ2-5; the match to TRBD1 covers 9 bases. The germline CDR1 and CDR2 sequences are SGHVS and FNYEAQ. Trimming cost V 5 bases and J 10 bases; bases outside gene matches: 23. The CDR3 length is 18 residues. The CDR3 protein is CASSASYGPGQGLQGQYF. The CDR3 DNA is TGTGCCAGCAGCGCATCGTACGGACCGGGACAGGGCCTTCAGGGCCAGTACTTC.

The chain uses TRBV5-1 and TRBJ1-6; TRBD1 is a possible D gene (5 bases). The CDR3 sequence is 15 residues long. CDR1 and CDR2 from the germline V gene are SGHRS and YFSETQ. Between the trimmed V and J ends, which lost 4 bases and 10 bases, there was a span of 18 bases. CDR3 sequence (DNA): TGCGCCAGCAGCCACGACCTTCTGGGGGGATCACCCCTCCACTTT. Encoded protein: CASSHDLLGGSPLHF.